The entry that follows covers one T cell receptor beta chain sequence. Mismatch with germline at one junction end may stem from a read error. Looked up from germline, CDR1 is LGHNT and CDR2 is FRNRAP. CDR3 length: 13 residues. Bulk tissue was left unsorted, and RNA and DNA were co-extracted from about 20-30 mg of it. The sample originates from a study of tumor-infiltrating lymphocytes in primary liver carcinoma. Study information: The number of productive TCRbeta reads per sample ranged from roughly 3.5 to 8 million and was similar across tissue types.

cDNA specific to TCR beta was made from approximately 500 ng of total RNA, with a constant-region primer employed for priming. ARM-PCR, slightly modified, supplied the TCR beta libraries through three nested multiplex PCR rounds. TRBV1-TRBV30 forward primers paired with a C-beta reverse primer were used in the first two PCR rounds, which ran approximately 10 cycles each. TCRdb recomputed calls from the multiplex PCR reads with MiXCR, one row per CDR3 protein. Of approximately 190,000 distinct CDR3 sequences listed, around four fifths are singletons. The clonotype comes from a man aged 35-49 years with primary liver carcinoma and hepatitis B virus infection. The rearrangement links TRBV12-5 to TRBJ2-3; tentative D call: TRBD2 (6 bases). The sequenced sample consisted of tumor tissue from primary liver carcinoma. The CDR3 DNA reads TGTGCAAGTGGTTTGGGACTGGGAGATATGCAGTATTTT. Amino acid sequence: CASGLGLGDMQYF.